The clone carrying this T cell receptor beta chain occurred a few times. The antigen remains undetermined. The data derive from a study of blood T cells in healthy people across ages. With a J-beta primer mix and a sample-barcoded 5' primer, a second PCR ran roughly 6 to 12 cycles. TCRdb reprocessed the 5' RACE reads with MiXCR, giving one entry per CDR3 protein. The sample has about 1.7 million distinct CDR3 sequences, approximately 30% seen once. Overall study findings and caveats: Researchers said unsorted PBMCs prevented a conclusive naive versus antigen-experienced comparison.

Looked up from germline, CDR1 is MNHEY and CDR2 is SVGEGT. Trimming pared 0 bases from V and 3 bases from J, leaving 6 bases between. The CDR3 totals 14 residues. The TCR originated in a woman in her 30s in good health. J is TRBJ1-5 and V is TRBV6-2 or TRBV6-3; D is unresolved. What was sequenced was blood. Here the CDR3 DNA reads TGTGCCAGCAGTTACTCGGCCCTCAATCAGCCCCAGCATTTT. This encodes CASSYSALNQPQHF.